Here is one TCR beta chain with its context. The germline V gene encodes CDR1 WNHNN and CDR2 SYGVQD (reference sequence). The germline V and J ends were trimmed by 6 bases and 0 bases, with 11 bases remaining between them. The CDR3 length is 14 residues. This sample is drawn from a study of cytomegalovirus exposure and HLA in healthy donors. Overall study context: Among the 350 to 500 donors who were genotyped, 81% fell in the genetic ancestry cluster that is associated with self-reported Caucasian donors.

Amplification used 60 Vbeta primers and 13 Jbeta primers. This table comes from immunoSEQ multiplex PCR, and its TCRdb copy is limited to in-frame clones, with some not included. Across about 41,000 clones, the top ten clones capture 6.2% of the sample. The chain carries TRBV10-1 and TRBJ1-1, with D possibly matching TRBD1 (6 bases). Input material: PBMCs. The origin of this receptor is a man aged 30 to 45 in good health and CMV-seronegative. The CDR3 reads CASRPGQLNTEAFF. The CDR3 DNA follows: TGCGCCAGCAGGCCCGGACAGCTGAACACTGAAGCTTTCTTT.